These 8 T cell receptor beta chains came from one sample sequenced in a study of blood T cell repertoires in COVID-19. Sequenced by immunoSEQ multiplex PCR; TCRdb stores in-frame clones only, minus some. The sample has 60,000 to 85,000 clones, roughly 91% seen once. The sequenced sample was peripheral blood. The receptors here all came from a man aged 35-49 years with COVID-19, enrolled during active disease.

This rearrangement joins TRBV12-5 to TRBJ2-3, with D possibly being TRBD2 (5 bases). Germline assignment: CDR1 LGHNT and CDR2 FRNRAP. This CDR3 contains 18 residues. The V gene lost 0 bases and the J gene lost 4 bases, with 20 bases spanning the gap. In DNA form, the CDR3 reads TGTGCTAGTGGTTTGGTATCAAAGGACTTCCTAGAGCCAGATACGCAGTATTTT. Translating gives CASGLVSKDFLEPDTQYF. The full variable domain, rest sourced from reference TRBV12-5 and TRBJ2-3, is DARVTQTPRHKVTEMGQEVTMRCQPILGHNTVFWYRQTMMQGLELLAYFRNRAPLDDSGMPKDRFSAEMPDATLATLKIQPSEPRDSAVYFCASGLVSKDFLEPDTQYFGPGTRLTVL.

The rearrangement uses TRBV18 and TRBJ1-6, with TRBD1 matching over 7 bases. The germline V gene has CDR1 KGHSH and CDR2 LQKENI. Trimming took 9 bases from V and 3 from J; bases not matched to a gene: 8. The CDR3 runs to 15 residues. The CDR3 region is CASQAGTDYNSPLHF. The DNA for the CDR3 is TGTGCCAGTCAAGCCGGGACAGACTATAATTCACCCCTCCACTTT.

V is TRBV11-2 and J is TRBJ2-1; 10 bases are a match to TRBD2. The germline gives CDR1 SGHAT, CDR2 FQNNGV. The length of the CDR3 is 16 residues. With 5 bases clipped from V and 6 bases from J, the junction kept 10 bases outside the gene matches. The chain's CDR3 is CASSPGSGGVFNEQFF. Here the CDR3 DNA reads TGTGCCAGCAGCCCGGGGAGCGGGGGGGTCTTCAATGAGCAGTTCTTC.

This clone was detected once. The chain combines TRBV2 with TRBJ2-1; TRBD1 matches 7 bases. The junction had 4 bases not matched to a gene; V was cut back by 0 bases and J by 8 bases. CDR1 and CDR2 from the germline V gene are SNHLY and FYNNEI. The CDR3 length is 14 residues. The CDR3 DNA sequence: TGTGCCAGCAGTGAAGCGGGACAGTTATATGAGCAGTTCTTC. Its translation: CASSEAGQLYEQFF.

The CDR3 bases are TGTGCCAGCTCACCAACCGCGGGGGTCTTTTATGGCTACACCTTC. Translating gives CASSPTAGVFYGYTF. The chain employs TRBV18 and TRBJ1-2, with a weak D call TRBD1 (5 bases). CDR3 length: 15 residues. Deletions cut 2 bases from V and 5 bases from J, with 15 bases between. Germline CDR1 KGHSH, CDR2 LQKENI. The variable domain in full, completed from reference TRBV18 and TRBJ1-2, reads NAGVMQNPRHLVRRRGQEARLRCSPMKGHSHVYWYRQLPEEGLKFMVYLQKENIIDESGMPKERFSAEFPKEGPSILRIQQVVRGDSAAYFCASSPTAGVFYGYTFGSGTRLTVV.

CDR3 sequence (DNA): TGCAGCGTTGGACAGGCCGCGAACACCGGGGAGCTGTTTTTT. Amino acid sequence: CSVGQAANTGELFF. The rearrangement links TRBV29-1 to TRBJ2-2; D might be TRBD1 (6 bases). Trimming shortened V by 4 bases and J by 0 bases, and 9 bases separated the two germline ends. Germline CDR1 and CDR2: SQVTM and ANQGSEA. This CDR3 contains 14 residues.

CDR3 protein: CASSFSKSGTGAYEQYF. CDR3 bases: TGCGCCAGCAGCTTCTCCAAATCCGGGACAGGGGCCTACGAGCAGTACTTC. The chain carries TRBV5-1 and TRBJ2-7, with 10 nucleotides matching TRBD1. Per germline, CDR1 SGHRS and CDR2 YFSETQ. The CDR3 covers 17 residues. Trimming took 2 bases from V and 2 from J; bases not matched to a gene: 10.

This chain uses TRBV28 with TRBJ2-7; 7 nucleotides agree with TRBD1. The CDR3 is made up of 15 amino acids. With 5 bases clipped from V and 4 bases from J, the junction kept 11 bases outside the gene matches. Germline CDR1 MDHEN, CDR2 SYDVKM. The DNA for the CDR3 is TGTGCCAGCAGTCTAACCGGGACAGCAAATTACGAGCAGTACTTC. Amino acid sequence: CASSLTGTANYEQYF.